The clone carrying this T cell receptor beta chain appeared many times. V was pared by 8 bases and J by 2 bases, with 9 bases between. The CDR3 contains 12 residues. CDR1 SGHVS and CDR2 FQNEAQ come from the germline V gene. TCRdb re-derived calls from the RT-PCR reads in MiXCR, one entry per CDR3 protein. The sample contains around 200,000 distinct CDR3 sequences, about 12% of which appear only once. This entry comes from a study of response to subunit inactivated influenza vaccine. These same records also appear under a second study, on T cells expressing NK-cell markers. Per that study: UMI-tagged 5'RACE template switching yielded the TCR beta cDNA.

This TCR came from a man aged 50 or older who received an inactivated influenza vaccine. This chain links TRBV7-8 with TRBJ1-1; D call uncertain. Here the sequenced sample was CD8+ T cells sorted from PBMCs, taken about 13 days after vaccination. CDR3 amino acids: CASGPVNTEAFF. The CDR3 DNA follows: TGTGCCAGCGGGCCAGTTAACACTGAAGCTTTCTTT.